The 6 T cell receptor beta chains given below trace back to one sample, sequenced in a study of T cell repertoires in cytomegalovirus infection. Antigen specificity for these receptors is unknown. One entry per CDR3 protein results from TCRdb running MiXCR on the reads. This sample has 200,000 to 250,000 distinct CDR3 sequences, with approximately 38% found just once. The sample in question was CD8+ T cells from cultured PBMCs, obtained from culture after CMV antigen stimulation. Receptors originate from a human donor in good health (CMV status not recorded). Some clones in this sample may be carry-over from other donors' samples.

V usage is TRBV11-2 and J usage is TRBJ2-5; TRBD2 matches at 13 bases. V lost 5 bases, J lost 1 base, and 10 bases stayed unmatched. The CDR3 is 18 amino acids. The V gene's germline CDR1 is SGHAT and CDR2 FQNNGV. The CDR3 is CASSPNGGTSGAQETQYF. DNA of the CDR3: TGTGCCAGCAGCCCGAATGGGGGGACTAGCGGGGCCCAAGAGACCCAGTACTTC.

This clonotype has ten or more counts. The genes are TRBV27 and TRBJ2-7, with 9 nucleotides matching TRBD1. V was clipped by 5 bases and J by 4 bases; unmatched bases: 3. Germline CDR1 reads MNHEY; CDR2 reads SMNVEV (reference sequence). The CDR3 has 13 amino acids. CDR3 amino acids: CASSGDRGYEQYF. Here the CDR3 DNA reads TGTGCCAGCAGTGGCGACAGGGGGTACGAGCAGTACTTC.

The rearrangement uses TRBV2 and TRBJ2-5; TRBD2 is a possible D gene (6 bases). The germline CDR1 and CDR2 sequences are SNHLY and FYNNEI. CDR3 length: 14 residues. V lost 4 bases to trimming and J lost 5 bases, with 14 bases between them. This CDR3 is CASSVRLEGETQYF. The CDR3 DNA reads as TGTGCCAGCAGTGTCCGACTAGAAGGGGAGACCCAGTACTTC.

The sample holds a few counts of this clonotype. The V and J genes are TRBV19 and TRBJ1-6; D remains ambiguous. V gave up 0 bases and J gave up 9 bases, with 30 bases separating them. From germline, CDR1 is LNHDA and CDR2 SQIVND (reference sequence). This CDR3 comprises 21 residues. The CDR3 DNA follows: TGTGCCAGTAGTATAGATCTTAGCCGAGTCGGCGGAAATCTTGGAGGTTCACCCCTCCACTTT. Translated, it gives CASSIDLSRVGGNLGGSPLHF. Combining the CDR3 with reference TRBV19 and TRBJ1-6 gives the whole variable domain DGGITQSPKYLFRKEGQNVTLSCEQNLNHDAMYWYRQDPGQGLRLIYYSQIVNDFQKGDIAEGYSVSREKKESFPLTVTSAQKNPTAFYLCASSIDLSRVGGNLGGSPLHFGNGTRLTVT.

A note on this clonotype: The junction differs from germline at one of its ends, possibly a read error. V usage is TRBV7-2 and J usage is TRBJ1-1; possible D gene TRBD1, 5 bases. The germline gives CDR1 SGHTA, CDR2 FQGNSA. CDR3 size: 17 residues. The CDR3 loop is CATSLVTGPARSSEAFF. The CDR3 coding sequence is TGTGCCACCAGCTTAGTCACAGGTCCAGCCAGATCGTCTGAAGCTTTCTTT.

The CDR3 spells CSVEGSGGADETQYF. The CDR3 region has the DNA TGCAGCGTTGAGGGTAGCGGGGGGGCGGATGAGACCCAGTACTTC. The genes are TRBV29-1 and TRBJ2-5; 11 bases line up with TRBD2. The CDR3 length is 15 residues. The germline gives CDR1 SQVTM, CDR2 ANQGSEA. The J segment lost 5 bases and the V segment lost 3 bases, leaving 8 bases of the junction unmatched.